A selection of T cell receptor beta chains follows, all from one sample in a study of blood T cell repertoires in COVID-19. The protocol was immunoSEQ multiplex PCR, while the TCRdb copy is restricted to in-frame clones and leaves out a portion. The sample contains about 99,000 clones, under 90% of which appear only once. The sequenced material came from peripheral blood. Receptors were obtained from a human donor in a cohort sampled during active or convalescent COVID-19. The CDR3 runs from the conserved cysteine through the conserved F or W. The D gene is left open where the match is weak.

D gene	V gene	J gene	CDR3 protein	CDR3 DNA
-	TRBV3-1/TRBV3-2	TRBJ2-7	CASSQEAREQYF	TGTGCCAGCAGCCAAGAAGCCCGGGAGCAGTACTTC
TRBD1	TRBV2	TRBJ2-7	CASSERGRSSYEQYF	TGTGCCAGCAGTGAAAGGGGGCGGAGCTCCTACGAGCAGTACTTC
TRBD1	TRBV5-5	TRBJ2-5	CASSFFLGGTGQETQYF	TGTGCCAGCAGCTTTTTTTTGGGTGGGACAGGGCAAGAGACCCAGTACTTC
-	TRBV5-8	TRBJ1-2	CASSFARNYGYTF	TGTGCCAGCAGCTTCGCCAGAAACTATGGCTACACCTTC
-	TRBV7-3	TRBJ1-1	CASSLGVSLSGVDEAFF	TGTGCCAGCAGCTTAGGGGTGTCGTTATCAGGGGTTGATGAAGCTTTCTTT
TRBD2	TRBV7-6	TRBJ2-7	CASSPWAAGGRLAGYEQYF	TGTGCCAGCAGCCCCTGGGCAGCGGGGGGGAGGTTGGCAGGCTACGAGCAGTACTTC
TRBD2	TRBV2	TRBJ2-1	CASSRTSGGKNEQFF	TGTGCCAGCAGTAGGACTAGCGGGGGAAAGAATGAGCAGTTCTTC
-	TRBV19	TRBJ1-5	CASSIDKQVNQPQHF	TGTGCCAGTAGTATAGATAAACAGGTCAATCAGCCCCAGCATTTT
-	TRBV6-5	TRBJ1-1	CASSSIGTTWAFF	TGTGCCAGCAGTTCCATCGGGACAACTTGGGCTTTCTTT
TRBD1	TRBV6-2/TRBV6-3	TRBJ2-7	CASTPDRGQLRQYF	TGTGCCAGCACCCCGGACAGGGGCCAGCTCCGGCAGTACTTC
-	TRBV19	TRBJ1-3	CASSMVAAVSGNTIYF	TGTGCCAGTAGTATGGTGGCGGCAGTCTCTGGAAACACCATATATTTT
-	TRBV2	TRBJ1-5	CASSVKGDQPQHF	TGTGCCAGCAGTGTCAAAGGGGATCAGCCCCAGCATTTT